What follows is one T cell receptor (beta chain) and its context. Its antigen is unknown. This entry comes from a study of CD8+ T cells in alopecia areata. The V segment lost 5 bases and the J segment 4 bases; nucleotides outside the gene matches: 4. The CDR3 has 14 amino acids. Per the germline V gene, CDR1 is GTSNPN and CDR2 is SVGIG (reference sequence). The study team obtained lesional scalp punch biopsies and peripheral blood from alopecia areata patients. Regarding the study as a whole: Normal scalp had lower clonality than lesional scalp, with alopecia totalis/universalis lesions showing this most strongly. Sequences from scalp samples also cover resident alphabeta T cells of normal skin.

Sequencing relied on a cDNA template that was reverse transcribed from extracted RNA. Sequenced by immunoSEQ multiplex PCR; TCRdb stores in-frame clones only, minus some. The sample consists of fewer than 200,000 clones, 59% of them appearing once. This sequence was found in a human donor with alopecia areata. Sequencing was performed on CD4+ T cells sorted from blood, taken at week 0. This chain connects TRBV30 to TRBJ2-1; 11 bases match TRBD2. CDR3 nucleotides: TGTGCCTGGGCCGGGACTAGCGGTTACAATGAGCAGTTCTTC. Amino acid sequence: CAWAGTSGYNEQFF.